A selection of T cell receptor beta chains follows, all from one sample in a study of a mutant IDH1 vaccine in newly diagnosed glioma. These TCRs' antigens remain unknown. TCRdb's table, derived via immunoSEQ multiplex PCR, lists solely in-frame clones and lacks some. Of over 45,000 clones in the sample, 70% to 85% were seen once. Sequencing used PBMCs, obtained from a glioma patient whose treatment included an IDH1 peptide vaccine. The receptor set was obtained from a man aged 45-65 years with glioma. Each CDR3 is given with its conserved first and last residue. Fields, in order: V gene, J gene, CDR3 protein.

V: TRBV19; J: TRBJ2-1; CDR3: CASSRQGWEQFF
V: TRBV6-5; J: TRBJ2-7; CDR3: CASRPGPYWGYEQYF
V: TRBV7-9; J: TRBJ1-2; CDR3: CASSLAQRGYTF
V: TRBV5-1; J: TRBJ2-1; CDR3: CASSLGQGVGYNEQFF
V: TRBV2; J: TRBJ1-1; CDR3: CASSVNGQVEAFF
V: TRBV4-3; J: TRBJ2-4; CDR3: CASSQDWGHFQYF
V: TRBV10-3; J: TRBJ2-7; CDR3: CAIRGSGGLSYEQYF
V: TRBV9; J: TRBJ1-4; CDR3: CASSEGDVGGNEKLFF
V: TRBV5-1; J: TRBJ2-3; CDR3: CASSSQGLASTDTQYF
V: TRBV21-1; J: TRBJ1-3; CDR3: CASSALPTGDSGNTIYF
V: TRBV6-6; J: TRBJ1-1; CDR3: CASSYGTANTEAFF
V: TRBV18; J: TRBJ1-5; CDR3: CASSLGTASSNQPQHF
V: TRBV5-4; J: TRBJ2-1; CDR3: CASSPRRGELSYNEQFF
V: TRBV7-9; J: TRBJ2-2; CDR3: CASSFLAGAGELFF
V: TRBV6-1; J: TRBJ1-5; CDR3: CAAGASNQPQHF
V: TRBV5-6; J: TRBJ1-1; CDR3: CASSFGQVGNTEAFF
V: TRBV4-2; J: TRBJ2-2; CDR3: CASSQASGGGELFF
V: TRBV10-3; J: TRBJ1-5; CDR3: CAISPGQSNQPQHF
V: TRBV9; J: TRBJ1-5; CDR3: CASSQGTMGNQPQHF
V: TRBV19; J: TRBJ2-7; CDR3: CASSRDSGQGGYEQYF
V: TRBV7-2; J: TRBJ2-5; CDR3: CASSLGTGGEGTQYF
V: TRBV30; J: TRBJ1-6; CDR3: CAWSKGQGRNSPLHF
V: TRBV6-6; J: TRBJ1-6; CDR3: CASTSAGGPDSPLHF
V: TRBV21-1; J: TRBJ1-5; CDR3: CASSKGGQPNQPQHF
V: TRBV5-4; J: TRBJ2-2; CDR3: CASHPQGAGELFF
V: TRBV15; J: TRBJ1-3; CDR3: CATSRDGQGKNTIYF
V: TRBV25-1; J: TRBJ2-1; CDR3: CASRDIGGSSYNEQFF
V: TRBV19; J: TRBJ2-7; CDR3: CASSRTDSTYEQYF
V: TRBV9; J: TRBJ1-6; CDR3: CASSVGDSSSYNSPLHF
V: TRBV11-2; J: TRBJ2-7; CDR3: CASTDGEQYF
V: TRBV5-1; J: TRBJ2-1; CDR3: CASSSGTGSYNEQFF
V: TRBV28; J: TRBJ1-5; CDR3: CASSLTGYNQPQHF
V: TRBV18; J: TRBJ1-1; CDR3: CASSPGTGGQNTEAFF
V: TRBV10-3; J: TRBJ2-2; CDR3: CAISVVGDNTGELFF
V: TRBV9; J: TRBJ1-6; CDR3: CASSVGTDNSPLHF
V: TRBV5-1; J: TRBJ1-1; CDR3: CASSLAARQGSTEAFF
V: TRBV30; J: TRBJ2-1; CDR3: CAWTRTGSGSYNEQFF
V: TRBV2; J: TRBJ2-1; CDR3: CASRAGTGTYNEQFF
V: TRBV6-5; J: TRBJ1-3; CDR3: CASSYFEGSGNTIYF
V: TRBV5-1; J: TRBJ1-5; CDR3: CASSLDLDQPQHF
V: TRBV2; J: TRBJ1-1; CDR3: CASSEGENTEAFF
V: TRBV6-5; J: TRBJ1-1; CDR3: CASSYVERAEAFF
V: TRBV11-2; J: TRBJ2-7; CDR3: CASSAQGAGYF
V: TRBV6-1; J: TRBJ1-4; CDR3: CASSELIRIPEKLFF
V: TRBV7-9; J: TRBJ2-7; CDR3: CASSLRTDYEQYF
V: TRBV9; J: TRBJ2-7; CDR3: CASSARGTEGFYEQYF
V: TRBV7-9; J: TRBJ2-5; CDR3: CASSHQETQYF
V: TRBV27; J: TRBJ2-1; CDR3: CASGTGYNEQFF
V: TRBV2; J: TRBJ2-5; CDR3: CASISGEAQETQYF
V: TRBV15; J: TRBJ2-6; CDR3: CATSRDPPPDRGQGANVLTF
V: TRBV10-2; J: TRBJ1-2; CDR3: CASSDGSNYGYTF